Described below is a single T cell receptor beta chain sequence and its context. V gave up 0 bases and J gave up 4 bases; unmatched junction bases: 9. The CDR3 covers 17 residues. Germline lookup yields CDR1 MNHEY and CDR2 SVGEGT. The data originate from a study of blood T cells in healthy people across ages. Primed by a sample-barcoded 5' primer and a J-beta primer mix, a second PCR proceeded for about 6 to 12 cycles. A tag from a template-switch adaptor with 12 random nucleotides marked each cDNA molecule. MiXCR, run by TCRdb on the 5' RACE reads, gives a single entry per CDR3 protein. The sample consists of some 1.4 million distinct CDR3 sequences, roughly 40% of them appearing once.

This chain joins TRBV6-2 or TRBV6-3 and TRBJ2-3; 8 nucleotides agree with TRBD2. The source material was blood. This receptor was taken from a woman between 18 and 29 years old in good health. CDR3 coding DNA: TGTGCCAGCAGTTACTCGAGGGGCGGGAGGAACCCAGATACGCAGTATTTT. Protein: CASSYSRGGRNPDTQYF.